The present TCR beta chain was sequenced within a study of low-dose radiotherapy and immunotherapy resistance in tumors. Study overall: Treatment of Cohort 1 consisted of 0.5 Gy per fraction every 2 weeks, adding up to 6.5 Gy. Aspirin 300 mg, taken orally and daily, was given to patients for four cycles from cycle 1 day 1. While receiving nivolumab 240 mg every two weeks, patients also received ipilimumab 1 mg/kg every six weeks, both intravenously.

This clonotype has more than one count but fewer than ten. Specified time point: after trial treatment. Treatment in this sample: LDRT plus nivolumab, ipilimumab, low-dose cyclophosphamide and aspirin (RACIN trial). Every donor was treated with nivolumab, ipilimumab, aspirin, low-dose cyclophosphamide and also low-dose radiotherapy. Germline CDR1 reads KGHDR; CDR2 reads SFDVKD. CDR3 length equals 11 residues. The ends were cut back, 7 bases at V and 6 bases at J, with 5 bases in the middle. With TRAV- and TRBV-specific primers, first-strand cDNA was made, covering the alpha and beta chains. TCR amplification involved 15 to 25 PCR cycles with a constant-region primer and V-primer adapter. MiXCR, run by TCRdb on the reads, gives a single entry per CDR3 protein. The sample includes around 60,000 distinct CDR3 sequences, 20% to 25% of them seen just once.

This clonotype was obtained from a male donor with prostate cancer. The gene calls are TRBV24-1 and TRBJ2-2; D is unresolved. The input for sequencing was PBMCs, taken after low-dose radiotherapy plus immunotherapy. The CDR3: CATRSAGELFF. Here the CDR3 DNA reads TGTGCCACCAGGAGTGCCGGGGAGCTGTTTTTT.